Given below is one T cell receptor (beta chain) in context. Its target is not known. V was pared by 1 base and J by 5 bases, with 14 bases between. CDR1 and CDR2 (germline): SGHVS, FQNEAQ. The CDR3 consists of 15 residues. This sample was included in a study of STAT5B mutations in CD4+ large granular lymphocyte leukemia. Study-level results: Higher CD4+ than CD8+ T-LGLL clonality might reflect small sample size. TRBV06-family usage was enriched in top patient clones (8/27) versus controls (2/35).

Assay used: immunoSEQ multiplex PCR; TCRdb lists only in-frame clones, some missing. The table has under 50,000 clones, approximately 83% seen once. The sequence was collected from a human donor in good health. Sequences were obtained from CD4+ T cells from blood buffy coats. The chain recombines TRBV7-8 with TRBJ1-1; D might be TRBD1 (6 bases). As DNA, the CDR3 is TGTGCCAGCAGCTTAGGTAATACAGGGCGGACTGAAGCTTTCTTT. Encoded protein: CASSLGNTGRTEAFF.